Listed below are T cell receptor beta chains from one sample, sequenced in a study of T cell repertoires in cytomegalovirus infection. Via MiXCR, TCRdb re-called the reads, giving one row per CDR3 protein. The sample has about 180,000 distinct CDR3 sequences, 20% to 25% seen once. The antigens for these receptors are not known. Source: CD8+ T cells from cultured PBMCs, taken from culture after CMV antigen stimulation. These receptors all stem from a human donor in good health (CMV status not recorded). Some clones in this sample may be carry-over from other donors' samples. CDR3s include the opening cysteine and the closing phenylalanine or tryptophan. The D gene is left open where the match is weak. Clone size, where shown, is once, few, many, or a class for clones that have expanded.

>few|TRBV6-2/TRBV6-3|TRBJ1-5|-
CASSYSGTQHF
TGTGCCAGCAGTTACAGTGGGACCCAGCATTTT
>-|TRBV12-3/TRBV12-4|TRBJ2-3|TRBD2
CASSFGGSTDTQYF
TGTGCCAGCAGTTTCGGGGGGAGCACAGATACGCAGTATTTT
>-|TRBV7-2|TRBJ2-4|-
CARSLVEIAKNIQYF
TGTGCCAGAAGCTTAGTTGAGATAGCCAAAAACATTCAGTACTTC
>-|TRBV7-9|TRBJ2-7|-
CASSPPPPYEQYF
TGTGCCAGCAGCCCCCCCCCGCCCTACGAGCAGTACTTC
>many|TRBV7-2|TRBJ1-1|-
CASSSGGGGNTEAFF
TGTGCCAGCAGCTCCGGAGGGGGGGGGAACACTGAAGCTTTCTTT
>many|TRBV7-2|TRBJ2-6|TRBD1
CASSLVDRGIGANVLTF
TGTGCCAGCAGCTTAGTGGACAGGGGGATTGGGGCCAACGTCCTGACTTTC
>few|TRBV6-5|TRBJ1-5|-
CASSPGLYNQPQHF
TGTGCCAGCAGCCCTGGGTTGTACAATCAGCCCCAGCATTTT
>few|TRBV5-1|TRBJ1-5|-
CASSPGGDLNQPQHF
TGCGCCAGCAGCCCCGGGGGTGACCTAAATCAGCCCCAGCATTTT
>-|TRBV4-3|TRBJ2-1|-
CASSQGEGFVYNEQFF
TGCGCCAGCAGCCAAGGAGAAGGATTCGTCTACAATGAGCAGTTCTTC
>few|TRBV5-4|TRBJ2-1|TRBD1
CASSAQGSKNEQFF
TGTGCCAGCAGCGCACAGGGGAGTAAGAATGAGCAGTTCTTC
>-|TRBV6-5|TRBJ1-1|TRBD1
CASSSTGGPNTEAFF
TGTGCCAGCAGTTCGACAGGGGGACCGAACACTGAAGCTTTCTTT
>few|TRBV7-9|TRBJ2-5|TRBD1
CASIPTGVEETQYF
TGTGCCAGCATTCCGACAGGGGTTGAGGAGACCCAGTACTTC
>-|TRBV6-2/TRBV6-3|TRBJ2-3|TRBD2
CASSGLAETDTQYF
TGTGCCAGCAGCGGACTAGCGGAGACAGATACGCAGTATTTT
>many|TRBV27|TRBJ2-6|-
CASTYYGAGVGSGANVLTF
TGTGCCAGCACTTACTATGGGGCAGGGGTTGGCTCTGGGGCCAACGTCCTGACTTTC
>-|TRBV12-5|TRBJ1-1|-
CASGLNTNTEAFF
TGTGCTAGTGGTTTGAACACAAACACTGAAGCTTTCTTT
>-|TRBV7-2|TRBJ2-7|TRBD1
CASSRDRVDDEQYF
TGTGCCAGCAGCCGGGACAGGGTCGACGACGAGCAGTACTTC
>-|TRBV2|TRBJ2-7|-
CASRGTGNYEQYF
TGTGCCAGCAGAGGGACGGGGAACTACGAGCAGTACTTC
>few|TRBV10-3|TRBJ2-5|TRBD2
CAISDSDWTSGEETQYF
TGTGCCATCAGTGATTCCGATTGGACTAGCGGGGAAGAGACCCAGTACTTC
>-|TRBV15|TRBJ2-5|-
CATSRELGVQETQYF
TGTGCCACCAGCAGAGAATTGGGAGTACAAGAGACCCAGTACTTC
>-|TRBV27|TRBJ2-7|TRBD1
CASSQSPDPGGRRREQYF
TGTGCCAGCAGTCAAAGCCCCGATCCAGGGGGACGTCGGAGGGAGCAGTACTTC
>-|TRBV4-1|TRBJ1-1|-
CASSQTGGNTEAFF
TGCGCCAGCAGCCAGACGGGGGGGAACACTGAAGCTTTCTTT
>few|TRBV4-3|TRBJ1-4|-
CASSQDAGRTFATNEKLFF
TGCGCCAGCAGCCAAGATGCAGGGCGAACTTTCGCAACTAATGAAAAACTGTTTTTT
>few|TRBV28|TRBJ2-3|TRBD1
CASLGGTGSTDTQYF
TGTGCCAGCTTGGGTGGGACAGGGAGCACAGATACGCAGTATTTT
>-|TRBV12-3/TRBV12-4|TRBJ2-3|-
CASSLPLSGGAGTDTQYF
TGTGCCAGCAGTTTACCCCTATCAGGGGGGGCAGGTACAGATACGCAGTATTTT
>-|TRBV11-2|TRBJ2-1|-
CASSLVAGGRYYNEQFF
TGTGCCAGCAGCTTAGTGGCGGGCGGAAGGTATTACAATGAGCAGTTCTTC
>few|TRBV7-7|TRBJ1-2|-
CASSLCAGGPNYGYTF
TGTGCCAGCAGCTTATGTGCGGGGGGCCCCAACTATGGCTACACCTTC
>few|TRBV6-2/TRBV6-3|TRBJ2-3|-
CASTYHPSTDTQYF
TGTGCCAGCACCTATCACCCGAGCACAGATACGCAGTATTTT
>-|TRBV7-4|TRBJ1-5|-
CASSLDNSNQPQHF
TGTGCCAGCAGCTTAGATAATAGCAATCAGCCCCAGCATTTT
>-|TRBV4-1|TRBJ1-1|-
CASSQTGTTKTEAFF
TGCGCCAGCAGCCAGACCGGGACAACGAAGACTGAAGCTTTCTTT
>few|TRBV7-2|TRBJ2-5|-
CASSAKQRPQETQYF
TGTGCCAGCAGCGCCAAGCAGCGACCCCAAGAGACCCAGTACTTC
>few|TRBV7-9|TRBJ1-5|-
CASSLGGSDQPQHF
TGTGCCAGCAGCTTGGGGGGATCCGATCAGCCCCAGCATTTT
>-|TRBV27|TRBJ1-2|-
CASSDGPILNGYTF
TGTGCCAGCAGTGACGGACCCATCTTGAACGGCTACACCTTC
>once|TRBV4-2|TRBJ2-1|TRBD2
CASSRPSSGGSYNEQFF
TGTGCCAGCAGCCGACCTTCCAGCGGGGGGTCCTACAATGAGCAGTTCTTC
>-|TRBV20-1|TRBJ2-7|TRBD1
CSAQGQSSYEQYF
TGCAGTGCCCAGGGACAGAGCTCCTACGAGCAGTACTTC